The T cell receptor (beta chain) described here comes from a study of human thymus T cells. TCRdb's copy holds only in-frame clones and misses some; the assay was immunoSEQ multiplex PCR. The top ten clones hold 0.095% to 0.15% of a sample with 40,000 to 55,000 clones, 94% of them seen once. Trimming cost V 1 base and J 4 bases; bases outside gene matches: 5. The CDR3 extends over 15 amino acids. In germline, CDR1 is SGHRS, CDR2 YFSETQ. The V gene is TRBV5-1, the J gene TRBJ2-7; 10 nucleotides agree with TRBD2. Sample: blood. The receptor was derived from a boy under three years old with a congenital heart defect but otherwise immunologically healthy. The CDR3 DNA follows: TGCGCCAGCAGCTTGTTAGGACTAGCGGCTTACGAGCAGTACTTC. It yields the protein CASSLLGLAAYEQYF.